This T cell receptor (beta chain) originates from a study of cytomegalovirus exposure and HLA in healthy donors (dated by TCRdb to about 2017). Regarding the study in general: In an earlier analysis of about 560 of the donors, about 270 Gb of sequence data and some 100 million unique TCR beta sequences from 180 million or so T cells were reported. An early release covering roughly 640 HLA-typed donors comprised about 300 gigabases of sequencing data and about 90 million unique TCR sequences. Of the approximately 400 genotyped donors, over 65% fell in the genetic ancestry cluster associated with self-reported Caucasian donors. The study aimed to test whether signatures of past pathogen exposure could be identified by cataloging public T cell receptors. The study used immunosequencing to profile the T cell repertoires of approximately 640 subjects and linked those repertoires to cytomegalovirus serostatus. In addition to the first cohort of around 670 subjects, a separate validation cohort of approximately 110 different subjects was used. High-throughput TCR immunosequencing, statistical association of individual TCRs with disease status, and machine learning were combined to predict cytomegalovirus infection status. A later analysis re-examined previously published TCR beta repertoires from more than 550 donors and added high-resolution HLA genotyping to investigate patterns of TCR occurrence. In the later analysis, no new phenotypic data were used to find candidate immune exposures; instead, reliance was placed on TCR beta sequences and their occurrence across donors. In an earlier analysis of about 590 of the donors, high-throughput TCR beta sequencing was used to judge whether each TCR beta V gene segment behaved as functional or pseudogenic. Donor age, sex, ethnicity and CMV serostatus were collected together with the repertoire data. Genome-wide SNP genotypes for about three fifths of the roughly 700 donors were used in a later genetic analysis, which treated that subset as a discovery cohort. All discovery cohort repertoires had been generated on a single sequencing platform. HLA typing included class I and class II loci at four-digit resolution. Typing coverage varied by locus: 629-630 donors for A, B, C, DRB1 and DQB1; around 560 for DQA1; 600 to 610 for DPA1; about 450 for DPB1. A handful of DR-DQ haplotypes were handled as single units for association and clustering because linkage in the cohort was strong. Among roughly 400 genotyped donors of the cohort, an average of around 240,000 unique TCR beta nucleotide sequences was sequenced per donor, of which about 18% were non-productive. Overall results and qualifications from the work: A later analysis found that most CMV-associated TCR beta chains appeared HLA-restricted, with HLA associations seemingly driven largely by CMV exposure. Some IMGT-functional V segments, including TRBV6-2 and TRBV6-3, could not be told apart with the 87-base-pair reads, so those segments were excluded. Correlated functional status among segregating V segments might be attributable to linkage disequilibrium, but an unknown experimental factor could not be ruled out. The study gave a list of 150 to 200 TCR beta chains associated with cytomegalovirus. The classifier was reported to diagnose cytomegalovirus status with high specificity and sensitivity in both the original and validation cohorts. The authors suggested that the approach could potentially be extended to other disease states and immunological phenotypes. Because some donors lacked HLA typing at each locus, the association tests relied only on the typed subset. A later analysis found that HLA-associated TCR beta chains were more clonally expanded and had lower generation probabilities than equally common non-associated chains. Most TCR sequences were observed very rarely across donors, whereas some public TCRs were present in many individuals. This cohort had only TCR beta chains sequenced, and the lack of alpha or paired-chain data limited which features could be detected. An earlier analysis of around 540 of the donors showed that most TCR beta V segments appeared in productive rearrangements either about 90% or about 30% of the time, which broadly matched IMGT annotations. According to a later analysis, parvovirus B19, influenza, CMV and Epstein-Barr virus appeared linked to several top co-occurrence clusters. Compared with the 666-donor mean, donors in an Asian-associated ancestry cluster had fewer N-insertions in productive TCRs, according to a later genetic analysis. In vitro tests confirmed that a few of the cytomegalovirus-associated TCR beta chains recognize cytomegalovirus antigens. In a later genetic analysis, a missense DCLRE1C variant was associated with V-gene and J-gene trimming of TCR beta chains, and the association was replicated in an independent cohort. Immune exposure information for the cohort was limited to CMV serostatus. A further reported finding was that TCR beta sequences accurately predicted the HLA-A and HLA-B alleles for most subjects in the first cohort. Roughly uniform sequencing depth across donors was assumed in presence/absence analyses, although this assumption may not hold. The earlier analysis of 587 of the donors excluded approximately 15 rarely observed V segments, including chromosome 9 orphons, because counts were too low. In a later analysis, 15,000 to 20,000 TCR beta sequences were associated with specific HLA alleles at a false discovery rate of 0.05. According to a later analysis, TCR association rates differed among HLA loci, with DRB1 alleles showing the most associated TCRs and HLA-C alleles showing the fewest. A group of highly shared sequence variants was considered likely to be a technical artifact of the sequencing pipeline. When HLA alleles, especially DR and DQ, strongly co-occurred, attributing TCR associations to individual alleles was difficult.

The library was generated by the immunoSEQ multiplex PCR assay. A mixture of 60 forward primers for TCR Vbeta segments and 13 reverse primers for TCR Jbeta segments was used in the multiplex PCR. The CDR3 region of rearranged TCR beta genes was amplified from genomic DNA with a multiplex PCR assay. On the Illumina HiSeq System, the amplified TCR beta libraries were sequenced as 87-base-pair reads. In the original analysis: A later analysis tallied 75 million to 85 million unique TCR beta chains across the 666 repertoires, and about 10 million of those chains were shared by two or more donors. To remove PCR and sequencing errors, raw reads were error-corrected and collapsed into unique sequences using a nearest-neighbor algorithm that merged closely related sequences. V, D and J gene segments were assigned by aligning CDR3 sequences to IMGT reference sequences. Each retained sequence needed at least a six-nucleotide match to both a V gene segment and a J gene segment. A rearrangement counted as productive if the CDR3 had no stop codons and remained in frame with V and J, and every other rearrangement counted as non-productive. CDR3 was defined according to IMGT convention as the region running from the second conserved V-encoded cysteine to the conserved J-encoded phenylalanine. The earlier analysis of 550 to 650 of the donors excluded any sequence lacking an unambiguous match to a single V gene segment. In an earlier analysis of 587 of the donors, a V segment was called functional when productive rearrangements were above 56.7%, and segregating when the standard deviation between donors exceeded 5%. A statistical classification framework was built for diagnosing cytomegalovirus status from the catalog of TCR beta chain sequences. In a later analysis, TCR nucleotide sequences were compared against IMGT/GENE-DB human TR gene sequences so that V and J genes could be assigned. A later analysis assigned CDR3 sequences and most-parsimonious VDJ recombination scenarios with the TCRdist pipeline. In a later analysis, each TCR beta chain was defined by its CDR3 amino acid sequence together with its V-gene family, and reads without a unique V-gene family were excluded. To address suspected cross-contamination and a sequencing artifact, a later analysis removed 592 highly shared, low-generation-probability nucleotide sequences. For each public chain, a later analysis derived a clonal expansion index from normalized ranks of inferred template counts within each repertoire. In a later analysis, generation probabilities were computed with a VDJ recombination model fitted to out-of-frame rearrangements, and the resulting probabilities were checked against IGoR. Hypergeometric tests were used in a later analysis to score TCR-TCR, TCR-HLA and TCR-CMV co-occurrence, with a repertoire-size bias correction applied to the TCR pairs. A later analysis estimated false discovery rates by permuting HLA or CMV assignments 20 times. A later analysis grouped co-occurring TCRs with DBSCAN, adding TCRdist sequence similarity when clustering within HLA-allele-positive subsets. Repertoires with fewer than 30,000 or more than 120,000 public chains were left out of co-occurrence clustering, as were five repertoires with anomalous nucleotide sharing. TCRdb carries this immuneACCESS record with in-frame sequences only. Its versions omit some clonotypes, under half of them owing to an unresolved V gene in the studies checked, with the rest unexplained. From that table come the V and J calls and clone size; the DNA was used to work out D and trimming. This sample holds about 160,000 clones; 60% to 85% were observed only once. 2% to 2.5% of the sample is held by the ten biggest clonotypes.

This clone was observed once. It lacks a known antigen. Base qualities are not recorded, but no much larger clone differs from it by a single base. The cohort comprised hundreds of healthy bone marrow donors. At the time of sampling, every cohort member was nominally healthy, though immune exposures that went unrecorded were likely present. The donor tested CMV seropositive, placing the donor among the roughly 300 seropositive members of the cohort. Every donor gave a peripheral blood sample, and the peripheral blood mononuclear cells from that sample were used for TCR beta sequencing. The Qiagen DNeasy Blood Extraction Kit was used to extract genomic DNA from the blood cell samples. From its cysteine to its phenylalanine, the CDR3 spans 14 amino acids. Left in the record is the CDR3 DNA by itself, 42 bases read in frame from the first base. The germline V gene (reference sequence) sets CDR1 to MNHNY and CDR2 to SVGAGI. After removal of 9 bases from V and 6 bases from J, the junction retains 10 bases not matched to a gene.

Sequenced sample: PBMCs. This receptor was obtained from a man over 45 in good health and CMV-seropositive. Recombination connected TRBV6-6 to TRBJ2-2, with TRBD2 identical over 7 junction bases. The CDR3 has the sequence CASRLGGSPGELFF. The sequenced DNA is TGTGCCAGTCGCTTGGGGGGGTCCCCCGGGGAGCTGTTTTTT.